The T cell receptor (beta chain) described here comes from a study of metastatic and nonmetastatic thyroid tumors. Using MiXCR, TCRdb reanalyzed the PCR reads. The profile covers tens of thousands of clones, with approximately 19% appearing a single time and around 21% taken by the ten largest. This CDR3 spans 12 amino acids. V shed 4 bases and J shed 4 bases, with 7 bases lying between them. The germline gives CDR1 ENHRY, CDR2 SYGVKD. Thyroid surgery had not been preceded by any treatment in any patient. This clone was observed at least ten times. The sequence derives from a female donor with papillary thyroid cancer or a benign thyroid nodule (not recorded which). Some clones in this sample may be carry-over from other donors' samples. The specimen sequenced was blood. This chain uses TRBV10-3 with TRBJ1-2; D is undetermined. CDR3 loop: CAISAQVYGYTF. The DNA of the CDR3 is TGTGCCATCAGTGCCCAGGTCTATGGCTACACCTTC.